The 16 T cell receptor beta chains given below trace back to one sample, sequenced in a study of spatial heterogeneity in lung cancer. TCRdb analysed the 5' RACE reads with MiXCR anew, one entry per CDR3 protein. Of 500 to 650 distinct CDR3 sequences in the sample, roughly 9% were seen once. Sample time point: sample taken at primary tumor resection. The sequencing used normal lung tissue next to the tumor, collected at surgery. The receptors shown here come from a female donor with early-stage non-small cell lung cancer.

This clonotype occurred a few times. Because this beta chain is a stray read in a library intended to capture alpha chains, its abundance should not be given much weight. The chain recombines TRBV11-3 with TRBJ2-3; TRBD2 agrees at 7 bases. Germline CDR1 SGHNT, CDR2 YENEEA. Losses at the gene ends were 1 base for V and 3 bases for J; bases not matched to a gene: 4. The CDR3 is 15 amino acids. CDR3 coding DNA: TGTGCCAGCAGCTTAGGGGCGGGAGAAACAGATACGCAGTATTTT. It is translated as CASSLGAGETDTQYF.

In its sample, this clonotype is large. This beta chain came through as a stray read in a library set up for alpha chains, and its size says little. V is TRBV30 and J is TRBJ2-6; the D is unclear. This CDR3 is 12 amino acids long. The germline V gene has CDR1 GTSNPN and CDR2 SVGIG (reference sequence). Deletions cut 8 bases from V and 4 bases from J, with 9 bases between. In DNA, the CDR3 is TGTGCCGGCCTAGGGGGGGCCAACGTCCTGACTTTC. Translated: CAGLGGANVLTF.

This clonotype is categorized as large. For a library built for alpha chains, this beta chain is a stray read; little rests on its size. V and J are TRBV29-1 and TRBJ2-1; a weak D match, TRBD2 (6 bases). V shed 4 bases and J shed 10 bases, with 14 bases lying between them. The CDR3 sequence is 12 residues long. Germline loops: CDR1 SQVTM, CDR2 ANQGSEA. This chain's CDR3 is CSVAEGSGEQFF. Written as DNA, the CDR3 is TGCAGCGTTGCGGAGGGGAGTGGAGAGCAGTTCTTC.

Details on this clonotype: This beta chain turned up in a library designed for alpha chains; as an off-target read, its abundance says little. The rearrangement uses TRBV20-1 and TRBJ2-3, with 10 bases matching TRBD2. Germline V lookup: CDR1 DFQATT, CDR2 SNEGSKA (reference sequence). J was trimmed by 6 bases and V by 3 bases; bases with no gene match: 6. This CDR3 comprises 14 residues. The CDR3 nucleotides read TGCAGTGCTAGCGATTTACTAGCGGGGGATACGCAGTATTTT. Its translation is CSASDLLAGDTQYF.

This clonotype is classed as medium-sized. A library made for alpha chains picked up this beta chain off target, so its size means little. The CDR3 DNA reads as TGCAGCGTTGTGGATCATGAGCGTGCCCCAGATACGCAGTATTTT. Translating gives CSVVDHERAPDTQYF. V is TRBV29-1 and J is TRBJ2-3; D is undetermined. The germline V and J ends were trimmed by 4 bases and 4 bases, with 18 bases remaining between them. The germline gives CDR1 SQVTM, CDR2 ANQGSEA. This CDR3 has 15 residues.

As to this clonotype: A library made for alpha chains picked up this beta chain off target, so its size means little. This sequence joins TRBV18 and TRBJ2-1, with D hard to call. Germline V gives CDR1 KGHSH, CDR2 LQKENI. The CDR3 runs 13 residues. Between the trimmed V and J ends, which lost 0 bases and 6 bases, there was a span of 6 bases. The CDR3 is CASSPPLTNEQFF. CDR3 nucleotides: TGTGCCAGCTCACCACCCCTAACCAATGAGCAGTTCTTC.

Relative to its sample, this clonotype is large. This beta chain came through as a stray read in a library set up for alpha chains, and its size says little. The genes are TRBV7-3 and TRBJ2-3; the match to TRBD2 covers 7 bases. The CDR3 spans 15 residues. V was pared by 3 bases and J by 1 base, with 4 bases of the junction left unmatched. Germline V gene lookup returns CDR1 SGHTA and CDR2 FQGTGA. CDR3 protein: CASSLGGGGTDTQYF. The CDR3 DNA sequence: TGTGCCAGCAGCTTGGGCGGGGGTGGCACAGATACGCAGTATTTT.

Within the sample, this clonotype is large (0.1 to 1%). This beta chain represents an off-target read in a library built for alpha chains; its size is of limited meaning. The chain is built from TRBV6-5 and TRBJ2-3; D ambiguous. The V end lost 9 bases, the J end lost 8 bases, and 15 bases lay between the germline ends. The CDR3 totals 12 residues. Germline assignment: CDR1 MNHEY and CDR2 SVGAGI. CDR3 in amino acids: CASRDLFGTQYF. DNA for the CDR3: TGTGCCAGTAGGGATCTGTTCGGTACGCAGTATTTT.

About this clonotype itself: This beta chain is a stray read from a library made for alpha chains; its abundance is not meaningful. The genes are TRBV5-1 and TRBJ2-1; D is tentatively TRBD1 or TRBD2 (6 bases each). Trimming took off 4 bases at V and 9 bases at J, with 17 bases between the two ends. The length of the CDR3 is 14 residues. CDR1 and CDR2 (germline): SGHRS, YFSETQ. The CDR3 protein is CASSQGQKGGEQFF. CDR3 DNA sequence: TGCGCCAGCAGCCAAGGACAGAAGGGAGGTGAGCAGTTCTTC. The full variable domain, in which reference TRBV5-1 and TRBJ2-1 provide the parts outside the CDR3, is KAGVTQTPRYLIKTRGQQVTLSCSPISGHRSVSWYQQTPGQGLQFLFEYFSETQRNKGNFPGRFSGRQFSNSRSEMNVSTLELGDSALYLCASSQGQKGGEQFFGPGTRLTVL.

The sample holds a few counts of this clonotype. This beta chain is off target for a library built for alpha chains, so its abundance means little. The chain carries TRBV7-9 and TRBJ2-2; unclear D gene. The CDR3 has 14 amino acids. With 2 bases removed from V and 3 bases from J, the gap between germline ends came to 7 bases. Germline lookup yields CDR1 SEHNR and CDR2 FQNEAQ (reference sequence). The CDR3 bases are TGTGCCAGCAGCTTAACGAAGGACACCGGGGAGCTGTTTTTT. It is translated as CASSLTKDTGELFF.

This clonotype qualifies as large. This beta chain lies outside the target of a library built for alpha chains; its clone size means little. This chain connects TRBV11-2 to TRBJ2-5; TRBD1 agrees at 9 bases. This CDR3 spans 15 amino acids. V was pared by 4 bases and J by 3 bases, with 6 bases of the junction left unmatched. The germline CDR1 and CDR2 sequences are SGHAT and FQNNGV. The CDR3 reads CASSSAGTGKETQYF. The CDR3 region has the DNA TGTGCCAGCAGCTCCGCCGGGACAGGGAAAGAGACCCAGTACTTC.

About this clonotype itself: This beta chain represents an off-target read in a library built for alpha chains; its size is of limited meaning. V is TRBV20-1 and J is TRBJ2-7; D unclear. From germline, CDR1 is DFQATT and CDR2 SNEGSKA (reference sequence). With 5 bases removed from V and 10 bases from J, the gap between germline ends came to 18 bases. CDR3 length equals 12 residues. The CDR3, as DNA: TGCAGTGCTCCCCCTCCCGGGTTAGGACAGTACTTC. This translates into CSAPPPGLGQYF.

By proportion, this clonotype is medium-sized. Since the library was made to target alpha chains, this beta chain is a stray read and its abundance is not meaningful. The CDR3 region has the DNA TGTGCCTGGAGCGTCACAGGGAAAAAACTGTTTTTT. Amino acid sequence: CAWSVTGKKLFF. The chain recombines TRBV30 with TRBJ1-4; TRBD1 might be the D (6 bases). Germline CDR1 and CDR2: GTSNPN and SVGIG (reference sequence). The length of the CDR3 is 12 residues. V was pared by 3 bases and J by 9 bases, with 11 bases between.

This clonotype is medium-sized in the sample. This beta chain represents an off-target read in a library built for alpha chains; its size is of limited meaning. The chain uses TRBV2 and TRBJ1-1, with D uncertain. V was cut by 2 bases and J by 6 bases, with 4 bases left in between. Germline V gives CDR1 SNHLY, CDR2 FYNNEI. The CDR3 totals 11 residues. CDR3 in amino acids: CASSELPEAFF. CDR3 bases: TGTGCCAGCAGTGAACTACCTGAAGCTTTCTTT.

Comments on this clonotype: With the library built for alpha chains, this beta chain is off target and its frequency is not meaningful. This chain joins TRBV4-1 and TRBJ1-5, with 8 nucleotides matching TRBD1. CDR1 MGHRA and CDR2 YSYEKL come from the germline V gene. The junction had 11 bases not matched to a gene; V was cut back by 4 bases and J by 6 bases. There are 16 residues in the CDR3. The CDR3 region has the DNA TGCGCCAGCAGCCTATCGGGGCAGGGGGCAATTCAGCCCCAGCATTTT. Residues: CASSLSGQGAIQPQHF.

By share, this clonotype ranks as medium-sized. Found in a library prepared for alpha chains, this beta chain is an off-target read, and its abundance has little meaning. The chain links TRBV20-1 to TRBJ2-3; 7 nucleotides line up with TRBD1. Germline CDR1 reads DFQATT; CDR2 reads SNEGSKA (reference sequence). The CDR3 runs to 15 residues. J was trimmed by 4 bases and V by 3 bases; bases with no gene match: 10. The CDR3 nucleotides read TGCAGTGCTAGCAGGACAGGAGGTTCCGCAGATACGCAGTATTTT. Translated: CSASRTGGSADTQYF.